These 14 T cell receptor beta chains originate from one sample sequenced in a study of memory CD4+ T cells and cytomegalovirus serostatus. The sort gate was single viable CD3+CD4+CD8-CD45RO+ cells for memory CD4+ T cells. Clones were read by immunoSEQ multiplex PCR, and TCRdb kept only the in-frame ones, dropping some. Here the sample spans approximately 44,000 clones, approximately 82% being singletons. The specimen was memory CD4+ T cells from blood. The receptors come from an adult in good health and CMV-seronegative.

This clone was seen only a few times. J is TRBJ2-1 and V is TRBV27; the D gene is possibly TRBD2 (7 bases). V lost 1 base and J 13 bases, leaving 20 bases between the germline ends. Germline values: CDR1 MNHEY, CDR2 SMNVEV (reference sequence). CDR3 length equals 15 residues. The CDR3 protein is CASSLLTRGGLGQFF. The CDR3 coding sequence is TGTGCCAGCAGTTTATTGACTAGGGGGGGTTTAGGACAGTTCTTC.

The chain joins TRBV18 to TRBJ2-3; D not certain. This CDR3 spans 14 amino acids. Trimming removed 1 base from V and 2 bases from J, with 7 bases in between. CDR1 is KGHSH and CDR2 is LQKENI in the germline V gene. The CDR3 sequence is CASSPLDTTDTQYF. In nucleotides, the CDR3 is TGTGCCAGCTCACCACTCGACACCACAGATACGCAGTATTTT. Full variable domain (remainder filled in from reference TRBV18 and TRBJ2-3): NAGVMQNPRHLVRRRGQEARLRCSPMKGHSHVYWYRQLPEEGLKFMVYLQKENIIDESGMPKERFSAEFPKEGPSILRIQQVVRGDSAAYFCASSPLDTTDTQYFGPGTRLTVL.

The CDR3 sequence is CASSFNRGSYGYTF. CDR3 coding DNA: TGTGCCAGCAGCTTTAATAGGGGGAGCTATGGCTACACCTTC. This rearrangement joins TRBV5-6 to TRBJ1-2, with D possibly TRBD1 on 6 matching bases. Germline CDR1 is SGHDT and CDR2 is YYEEEE. The CDR3 sequence is 14 residues long. With 2 bases removed from V and 4 bases from J, the gap between germline ends came to 12 bases.

This rearrangement joins TRBV7-2 to TRBJ2-2; possibly TRBD1 or TRBD2 for D (5 bases each). The CDR3 contains 15 residues. The V gene's germline CDR1 is SGHTA and CDR2 FQGNSA. V was clipped by 10 bases and J by 5 bases, with 20 bases between them. CDR3 sequence reads: CANPSSGRRTGELFF. As DNA, the CDR3 is TGTGCCAACCCGAGCTCGGGACGGAGGACCGGGGAGCTGTTTTTT.

The DNA for the CDR3 is TGTGCCAGCAGATTTACAGACTATGGCTACACCTTC. This codes for CASRFTDYGYTF. V and J are TRBV28 and TRBJ1-2; D gene ambiguous. V lost 6 bases, J lost 3 bases, and 8 bases lay in between. The germline gives CDR1 MDHEN, CDR2 SYDVKM. This CDR3 region has 12 residues.

This clone appeared a single time. The CDR3 reads CASSPRGGRYTDTQYF. The CDR3 DNA follows: TGCGCCAGCAGCCCGCGGGGGGGCAGGTATACAGATACGCAGTATTTT. The chain carries TRBV5-1 and TRBJ2-3; 9 nucleotides align to TRBD2. The V gene end was trimmed by 4 bases and the J gene end by 3 bases; junction bases not matched to a gene: 9. CDR3 length: 16 residues. The V gene's germline CDR1 is SGHRS and CDR2 YFSETQ. Full variable domain (missing parts from reference TRBV5-1 and TRBJ2-3): KAGVTQTPRYLIKTRGQQVTLSCSPISGHRSVSWYQQTPGQGLQFLFEYFSETQRNKGNFPGRFSGRQFSNSRSEMNVSTLELGDSALYLCASSPRGGRYTDTQYFGPGTRLTVL.

This chain links TRBV7-2 with TRBJ2-7; D ambiguous. The germline gives CDR1 SGHTA, CDR2 FQGNSA. CDR3 length: 13 amino acids. The germline V and J ends were trimmed by 1 base and 3 bases, with 7 bases remaining between them. CDR3 in amino acids: CASSLGNYYEQYF. CDR3 coding DNA: TGTGCCAGCAGCTTAGGCAATTACTACGAGCAGTACTTC.

This clone was picked up a small number of times. The chain couples TRBV30 to TRBJ1-1, with D hard to call. Germline CDR1 is GTSNPN and CDR2 is SVGIG (reference sequence). This CDR3 has 13 amino acids. V dropped 3 bases and J dropped 10 bases, with 18 bases sitting between them. The CDR3 loop is CAWSQRARSLAFF. CDR3 nucleotides: TGTGCCTGGAGCCAAAGGGCCAGGTCCTTAGCTTTCTTT.

The J gene is TRBJ2-2, the V gene TRBV15; D is possibly TRBD2 (5 bases). The CDR3 is made up of 14 amino acids. Looked up from germline, CDR1 is LNHNV and CDR2 is YYDKDF (reference sequence). Trimming stripped 6 bases from V and 0 bases from J, with 8 bases between. This chain's CDR3 is CATSTGSNTGELFF. As DNA, the CDR3 is TGTGCCACCAGTACGGGGTCGAACACCGGGGAGCTGTTTTTT. Together with reference TRBV15 and TRBJ2-2, the CDR3 gives the full variable domain: DAMVIQNPRYQVTQFGKPVTLSCSQTLNHNVMYWYQQKSSQAPKLLFHYYDKDFNNEADTPDNFQSRRPNTSFCFLDIRSPGLGDTAMYLCATSTGSNTGELFFGEGSRLTVL.

This chain connects TRBV6-6 to TRBJ1-3; D call uncertain. Germline V gene lookup returns CDR1 MNHNY and CDR2 SVGAGI (reference sequence). The CDR3 runs 14 residues. Trimming pared 7 bases from V and 0 bases from J, leaving 10 bases between. In DNA form, the CDR3 reads TGTGCCAGCAATCGAGCTGACTCTGGAAACACCATATATTTT. This gives the protein CASNRADSGNTIYF.

This chain uses TRBV11-1 with TRBJ2-7; maybe TRBD2 (5 bases). There are 16 residues in the CDR3. Trimming shortened V by 0 bases and J by 6 bases, and 18 bases separated the two germline ends. Looked up from germline, CDR1 is SGHAT and CDR2 is FQDESV (reference sequence). The CDR3 reads CASSLAPRGYSPEQYF. The CDR3 DNA sequence: TGTGCCAGCAGCTTAGCGCCTCGAGGGTATAGTCCCGAGCAGTACTTC.

This chain links TRBV7-9 with TRBJ2-1; TRBD1 is a possible D gene (6 bases). CDR3 size: 13 residues. The ends were cut back, 5 bases at V and 6 bases at J, with 11 bases in the middle. Germline V gene sequence: CDR1 SEHNR, CDR2 FQNEAQ (reference sequence). The CDR3 sequence is CASSPRGGNEQFF. The CDR3, as DNA: TGTGCCAGCAGCCCCCGAGGGGGCAATGAGCAGTTCTTC. Combining the CDR3 with reference TRBV7-9 and TRBJ2-1 gives the whole variable domain DTGVSQNPRHKITKRGQNVTFRCDPISEHNRLYWYRQTLGQGPEFLTYFQNEAQLEKSRLLSDRFSAERPKGSFSTLEIQRTEQGDSAMYLCASSPRGGNEQFFGPGTRLTVL.

The chain employs TRBV11-2 and TRBJ1-3; unclear D gene. The germline V gene encodes CDR1 SGHAT and CDR2 FQNNGV. This CDR3 is 15 amino acids long. V dropped 3 bases and J dropped 0 bases, with 9 bases sitting between them. CDR3 DNA sequence: TGTGCCAGCAGCTTGGACCGGAGCTCTGGAAACACCATATATTTT. As protein: CASSLDRSSGNTIYF.

In this sample, this clone turned up a few times. The chain employs TRBV5-1 and TRBJ2-7, with TRBD2 as a possible D gene (6 bases). CDR1 is SGHRS, CDR2 YFSETQ, per germline. CDR3 length: 14 amino acids. Trimming pared 4 bases from V and 1 base from J, leaving 12 bases between. Written as DNA, the CDR3 is TGCGCCAGCAGCACCGGGACTGCATCCTACGAGCAGTACTTC. Amino acid sequence: CASSTGTASYEQYF.